This TCR beta chain is drawn from a study of CD8 T cells in ankylosing spondylitis. Whole-study findings and limits: Reactive arthritis synovial fluid and blood were previously reported to contain some motif variants. With a CD8+ phenotype, disease-linked clones were relatively rare in peripheral blood. There was reportedly significant enrichment of clones that were disease-linked in matched ankylosing spondylitis synovial fluid.

Quantitative 5'-RACE with molecular barcodes generated TCR beta libraries. TCRdb processed the 5' RACE reads anew with MiXCR; each CDR3 protein has one entry. The table shows about 280,000 distinct CDR3 sequences, with 15% to 25% occurring only once. CDR3 length: 15 amino acids. The V and J ends lost 4 bases and 6 bases respectively, with 17 bases between them. Germline CDR1 SGHRS, CDR2 YFSETQ. This clonotype was recorded a few times. Its antigen is not known. This TCR came from a male donor with ankylosing spondylitis or in good health (not recorded which). This sequence joins TRBV5-1 and TRBJ2-1, with D possibly matching TRBD2 (6 bases). Specimen: blood, either unsorted or a sorted T cell fraction (not recorded which). The CDR3 reads CASSPGGLASNEQFF. The DNA for the CDR3 is TGCGCCAGCAGCCCTGGGGGGTTGGCATCCAATGAGCAGTTCTTC. The full variable domain, completed using reference TRBV5-1 and TRBJ2-1, is KAGVTQTPRYLIKTRGQQVTLSCSPISGHRSVSWYQQTPGQGLQFLFEYFSETQRNKGNFPGRFSGRQFSNSRSEMNVSTLELGDSALYLCASSPGGLASNEQFFGPGTRLTVL.